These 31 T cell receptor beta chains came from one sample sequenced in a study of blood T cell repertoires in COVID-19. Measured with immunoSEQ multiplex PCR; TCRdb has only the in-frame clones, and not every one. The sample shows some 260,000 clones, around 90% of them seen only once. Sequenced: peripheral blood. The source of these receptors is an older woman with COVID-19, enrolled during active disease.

The CDR3 sequence is CASSRQNANTGELFF. In DNA form, the CDR3 reads TGTGCCAGCTCCCGACAGAACGCGAACACCGGGGAGCTGTTTTTT. The V gene is TRBV2, the J gene TRBJ2-2, with D maybe TRBD1 (5 bases). The CDR3 totals 15 residues. CDR1 and CDR2 (germline): SNHLY, FYNNEI. V was trimmed by 8 bases and J by 0 bases, leaving 13 bases between them.

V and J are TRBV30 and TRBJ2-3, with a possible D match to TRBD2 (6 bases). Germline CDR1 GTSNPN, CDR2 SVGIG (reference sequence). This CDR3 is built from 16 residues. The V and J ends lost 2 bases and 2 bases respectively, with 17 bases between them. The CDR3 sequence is CAWSKGGASFTDTQYF. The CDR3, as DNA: TGTGCCTGGAGTAAGGGAGGAGCCAGCTTCACAGATACGCAGTATTTT.

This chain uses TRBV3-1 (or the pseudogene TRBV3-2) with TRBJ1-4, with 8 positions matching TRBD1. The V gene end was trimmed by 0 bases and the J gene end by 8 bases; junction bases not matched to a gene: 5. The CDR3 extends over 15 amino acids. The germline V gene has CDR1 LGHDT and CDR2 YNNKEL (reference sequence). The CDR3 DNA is TGTGCCAGCAGCCAAGATCTCAGGGACAGGGAAAAACTGTTTTTT. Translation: CASSQDLRDREKLFF.

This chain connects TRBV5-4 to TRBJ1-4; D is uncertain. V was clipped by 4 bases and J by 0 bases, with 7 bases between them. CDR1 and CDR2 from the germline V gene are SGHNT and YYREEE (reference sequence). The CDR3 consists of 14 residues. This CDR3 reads CASSNRATNEKLFF. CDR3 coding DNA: TGTGCCAGCAGCAACAGAGCAACTAATGAAAAACTGTTTTTT. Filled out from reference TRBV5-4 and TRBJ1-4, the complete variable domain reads ETGVTQSPTHLIKTRGQQVTLRCSSQSGHNTVSWYQQALGQGPQFIFQYYREEENGRGNFPPRFSGLQFPNYSSELNVNALELDDSALYLCASSNRATNEKLFFGSGTQLSVL.

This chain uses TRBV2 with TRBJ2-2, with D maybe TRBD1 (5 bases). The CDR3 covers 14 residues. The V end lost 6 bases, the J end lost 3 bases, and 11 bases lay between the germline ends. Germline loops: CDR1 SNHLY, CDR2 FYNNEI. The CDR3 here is CASSRRTHTGELFF. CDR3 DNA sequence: TGTGCCAGCAGCCGTAGGACACACACCGGGGAGCTGTTTTTT.

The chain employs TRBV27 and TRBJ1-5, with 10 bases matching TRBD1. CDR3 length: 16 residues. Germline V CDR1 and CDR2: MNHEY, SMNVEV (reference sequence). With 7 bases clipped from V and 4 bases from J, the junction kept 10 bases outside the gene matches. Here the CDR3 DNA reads TGTGCCAGCACCGAAACCGGGACAGGGGTTAATCAGCCCCAGCATTTT. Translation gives CASTETGTGVNQPQHF.

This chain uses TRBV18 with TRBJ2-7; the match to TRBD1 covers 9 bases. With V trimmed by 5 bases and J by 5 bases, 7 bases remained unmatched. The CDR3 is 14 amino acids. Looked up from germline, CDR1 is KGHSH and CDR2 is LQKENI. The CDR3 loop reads CASSSRDRVHEQYF. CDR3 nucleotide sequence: TGTGCCAGCTCAAGCCGGGACAGGGTCCACGAGCAGTACTTC.

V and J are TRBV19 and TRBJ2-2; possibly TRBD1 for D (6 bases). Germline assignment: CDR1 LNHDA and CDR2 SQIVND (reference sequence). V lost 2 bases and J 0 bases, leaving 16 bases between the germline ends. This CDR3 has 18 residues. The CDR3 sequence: CASSIRGPGTSNTGELFF. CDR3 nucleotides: TGTGCCAGTAGTATAAGGGGCCCCGGGACATCGAACACCGGGGAGCTGTTTTTT.

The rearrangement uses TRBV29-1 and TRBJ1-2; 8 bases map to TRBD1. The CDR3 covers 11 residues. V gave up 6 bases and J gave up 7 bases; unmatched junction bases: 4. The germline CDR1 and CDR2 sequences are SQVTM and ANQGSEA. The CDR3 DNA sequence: TGCAGCGTGGACAGGGAGGCTGGCTACACCTTC. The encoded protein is CSVDREAGYTF.

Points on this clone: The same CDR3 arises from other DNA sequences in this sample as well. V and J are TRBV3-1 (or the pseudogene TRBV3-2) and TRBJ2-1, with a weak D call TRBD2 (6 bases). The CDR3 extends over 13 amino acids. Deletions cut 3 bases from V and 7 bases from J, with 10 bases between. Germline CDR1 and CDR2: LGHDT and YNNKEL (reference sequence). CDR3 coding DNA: TGTGCCAGCAGCCAGAGGGGAGGAAATGAGCAGTTCTTC. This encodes CASSQRGGNEQFF.

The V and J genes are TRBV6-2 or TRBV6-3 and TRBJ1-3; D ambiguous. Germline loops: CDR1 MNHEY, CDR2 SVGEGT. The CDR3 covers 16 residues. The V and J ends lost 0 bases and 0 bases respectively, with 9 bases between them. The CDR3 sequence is CASSYSPISSGNTIYF. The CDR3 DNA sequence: TGTGCCAGCAGTTACTCCCCGATCAGCTCTGGAAACACCATATATTTT.

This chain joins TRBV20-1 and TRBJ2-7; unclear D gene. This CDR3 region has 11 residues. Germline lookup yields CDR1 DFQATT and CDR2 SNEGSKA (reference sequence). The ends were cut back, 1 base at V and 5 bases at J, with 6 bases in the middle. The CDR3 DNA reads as TGCAGTGCTAGAGTCGCGGACGAGCAGTACTTC. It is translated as CSARVADEQYF.

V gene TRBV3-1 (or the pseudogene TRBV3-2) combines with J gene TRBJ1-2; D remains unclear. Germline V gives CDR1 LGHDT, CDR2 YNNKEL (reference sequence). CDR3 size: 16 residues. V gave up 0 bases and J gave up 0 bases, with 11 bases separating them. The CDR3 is CASSQDSAGTNYGYTF. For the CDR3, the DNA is TGTGCCAGCAGCCAAGATAGTGCCGGTACTAACTATGGCTACACCTTC.

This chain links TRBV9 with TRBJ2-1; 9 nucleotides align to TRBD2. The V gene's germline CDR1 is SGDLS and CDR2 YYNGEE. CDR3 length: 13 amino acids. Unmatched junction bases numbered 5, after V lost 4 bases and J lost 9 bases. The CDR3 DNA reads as TGTGCCAGCAGCACCGGGACTAGCATTGAGCAGTTCTTC. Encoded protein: CASSTGTSIEQFF.

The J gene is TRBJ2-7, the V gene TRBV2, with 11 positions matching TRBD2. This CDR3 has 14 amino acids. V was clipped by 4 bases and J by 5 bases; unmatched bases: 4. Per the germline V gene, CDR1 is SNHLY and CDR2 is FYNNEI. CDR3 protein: CASSGLAGGNEQYF. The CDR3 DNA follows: TGTGCCAGCAGTGGTCTAGCGGGAGGAAACGAGCAGTACTTC.

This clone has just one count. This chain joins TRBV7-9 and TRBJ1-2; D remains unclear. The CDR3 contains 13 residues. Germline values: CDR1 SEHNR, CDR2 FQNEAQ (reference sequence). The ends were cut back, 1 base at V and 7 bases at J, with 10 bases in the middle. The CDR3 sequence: CASSLVGNGGYTF. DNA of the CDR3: TGTGCCAGCAGCTTAGTGGGCAATGGTGGCTACACCTTC.

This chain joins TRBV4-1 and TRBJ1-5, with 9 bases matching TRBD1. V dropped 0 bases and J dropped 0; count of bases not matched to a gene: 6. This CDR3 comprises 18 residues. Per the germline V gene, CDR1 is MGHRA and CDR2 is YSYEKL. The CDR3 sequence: CASSQEPGQGYSNQPQHF. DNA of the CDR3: TGCGCCAGCAGCCAAGAACCGGGACAGGGATATAGCAATCAGCCCCAGCATTTT.

DNA for the CDR3: TGTGCCTGGAGACTAGCGGGAGCAAACAATGAGCAGTTCTTC. This gives the protein CAWRLAGANNEQFF. The rearrangement joins TRBV30 to TRBJ2-1; 11 nucleotides match TRBD2. CDR3 length equals 14 residues. Germline values: CDR1 GTSNPN, CDR2 SVGIG (reference sequence). J gave up 5 bases and V 3 bases, and 3 bases lay outside the gene matches.

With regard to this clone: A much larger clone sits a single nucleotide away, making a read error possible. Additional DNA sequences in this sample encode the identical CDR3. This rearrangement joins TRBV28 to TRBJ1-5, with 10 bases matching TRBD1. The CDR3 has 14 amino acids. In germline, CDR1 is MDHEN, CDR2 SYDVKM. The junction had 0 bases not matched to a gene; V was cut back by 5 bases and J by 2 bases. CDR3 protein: CASSGTGGNQPQHF. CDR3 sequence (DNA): TGTGCCAGCAGTGGGACAGGGGGCAATCAGCCCCAGCATTTT.

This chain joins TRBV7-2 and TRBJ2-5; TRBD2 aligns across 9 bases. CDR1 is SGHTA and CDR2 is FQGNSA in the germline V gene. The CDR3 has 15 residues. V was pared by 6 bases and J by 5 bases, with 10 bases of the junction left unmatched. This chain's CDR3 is CASRVPGLASETQYF. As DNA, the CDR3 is TGTGCCAGCAGGGTCCCGGGACTAGCTTCTGAGACCCAGTACTTC.

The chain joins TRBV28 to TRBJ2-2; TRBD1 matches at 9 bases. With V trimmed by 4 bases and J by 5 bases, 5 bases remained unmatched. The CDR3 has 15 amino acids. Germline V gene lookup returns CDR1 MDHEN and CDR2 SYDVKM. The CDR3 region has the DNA TGTGCCAGCAGTTACAGGGGGCGGGGGACCGGGGAGCTGTTTTTT. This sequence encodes CASSYRGRGTGELFF.

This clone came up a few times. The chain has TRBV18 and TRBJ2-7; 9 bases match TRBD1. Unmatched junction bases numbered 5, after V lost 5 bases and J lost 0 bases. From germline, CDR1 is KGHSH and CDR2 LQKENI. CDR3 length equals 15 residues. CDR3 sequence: CASSLGQGSSYEQYF. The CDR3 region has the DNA TGTGCCAGCTCATTGGGACAGGGAAGCTCCTACGAGCAGTACTTC.

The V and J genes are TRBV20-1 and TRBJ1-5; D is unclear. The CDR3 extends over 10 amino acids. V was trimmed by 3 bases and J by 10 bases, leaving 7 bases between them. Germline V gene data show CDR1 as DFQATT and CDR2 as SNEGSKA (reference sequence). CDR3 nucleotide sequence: TGCAGTGCTAGCAGCGGCCCCCAGCATTTT. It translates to CSASSGPQHF.

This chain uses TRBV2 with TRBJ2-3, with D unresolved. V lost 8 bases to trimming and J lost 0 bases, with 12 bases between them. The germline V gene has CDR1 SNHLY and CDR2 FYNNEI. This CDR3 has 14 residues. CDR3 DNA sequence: TGTGCCAGCGGGCCGCGATTAAGCACAGATACGCAGTATTTT. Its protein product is CASGPRLSTDTQYF.

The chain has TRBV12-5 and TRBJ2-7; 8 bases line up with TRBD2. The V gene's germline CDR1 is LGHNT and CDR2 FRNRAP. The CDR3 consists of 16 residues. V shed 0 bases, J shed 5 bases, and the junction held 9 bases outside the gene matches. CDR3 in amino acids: CASGLVLSGGPDEQYF. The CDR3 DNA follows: TGTGCTAGTGGTTTGGTACTCAGCGGGGGCCCGGACGAGCAGTACTTC.

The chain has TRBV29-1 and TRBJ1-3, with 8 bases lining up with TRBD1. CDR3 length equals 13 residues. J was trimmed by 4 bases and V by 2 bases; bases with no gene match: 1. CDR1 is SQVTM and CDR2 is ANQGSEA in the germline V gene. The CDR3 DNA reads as TGCAGCGTTGAACAGGGGGCAGGAAACACCATATATTTT. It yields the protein CSVEQGAGNTIYF.

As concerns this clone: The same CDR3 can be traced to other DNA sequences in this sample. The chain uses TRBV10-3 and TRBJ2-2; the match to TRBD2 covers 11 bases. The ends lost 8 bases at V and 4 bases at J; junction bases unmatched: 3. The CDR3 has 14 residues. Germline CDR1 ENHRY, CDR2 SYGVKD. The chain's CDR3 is CAIGTSGSTGELFF. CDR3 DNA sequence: TGTGCCATCGGGACTAGCGGTAGCACCGGGGAGCTGTTTTTT.

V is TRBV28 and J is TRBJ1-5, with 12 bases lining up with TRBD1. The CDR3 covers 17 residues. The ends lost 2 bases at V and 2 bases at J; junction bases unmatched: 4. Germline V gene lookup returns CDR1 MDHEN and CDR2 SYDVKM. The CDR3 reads CASSLVGQGAGNQPQHF. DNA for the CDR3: TGTGCCAGCAGTTTAGTGGGACAGGGGGCGGGCAATCAGCCCCAGCATTTT.

The CDR3 DNA reads as TGCGCCAGCAGCCAGACGGGAACAGGGGCGGATAGCAATCAGCCCCAGCATTTT. Translated: CASSQTGTGADSNQPQHF. The genes are TRBV4-1 and TRBJ1-5; 7 bases agree with TRBD1. CDR1 and CDR2 (germline): MGHRA, YSYEKL. The CDR3 length is 18 residues. J lost 0 bases, V lost 3 bases, and 11 bases had no gene match.

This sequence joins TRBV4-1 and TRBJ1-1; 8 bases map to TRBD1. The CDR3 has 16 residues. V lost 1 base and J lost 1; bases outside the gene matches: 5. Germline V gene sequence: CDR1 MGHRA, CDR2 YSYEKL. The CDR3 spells CASSQGRGRGNTEAFF. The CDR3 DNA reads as TGCGCCAGCAGCCAAGGCAGGGGGCGCGGGAACACTGAAGCTTTCTTT.

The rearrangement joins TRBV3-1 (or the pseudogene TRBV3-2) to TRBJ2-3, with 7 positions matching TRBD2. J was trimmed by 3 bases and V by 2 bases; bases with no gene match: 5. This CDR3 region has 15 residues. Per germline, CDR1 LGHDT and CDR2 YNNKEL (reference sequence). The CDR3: CASSQSAGTTDTQYF. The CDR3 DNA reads TGTGCCAGCAGCCAATCAGCGGGGACTACAGATACGCAGTATTTT.